These T cell receptor beta chains were read from a single sample in a study of blood T cell repertoires in COVID-19. Clones were read by immunoSEQ multiplex PCR, and TCRdb kept only the in-frame ones, dropping some. The sample carries roughly 240,000 clones, 80% to 90% recorded once. The specimen was peripheral blood. The source is a middle-aged man who had recovered from COVID-19. Each CDR3 is given with its conserved first and last residue. The D gene is left open where the match is weak. Clone size is shown for a subset of rows, as once, few, many or a class of expanded clone.

v_gene	j_gene	d_gene	abundance	CDR3nt	CDR3aa
TRBV7-8	TRBJ1-1	-	-	TGTGCCAGCAGCTTAGAGCGGGGGATGACTGAAGCTTTCTTT	CASSLERGMTEAFF
TRBV2	TRBJ2-5	-	-	TGTGCCAGCAGTGTAGAGAGAGAGACCCAGTACTTC	CASSVERETQYF
TRBV5-1	TRBJ2-5	TRBD1	-	TGCGCCAGCAGGGGACAGTTCCAAGAGACCCAGTACTTC	CASRGQFQETQYF
TRBV7-9	TRBJ2-7	-	-	TGTGCCAGCAGCTTACAACCGGGAGCAATCTACGAGCAGTACTTC	CASSLQPGAIYEQYF
TRBV30	TRBJ2-7	TRBD2	-	TGTGCCTGGAGTGGGAGGACTAGCGGATTCTACGAGCAGTACTTC	CAWSGRTSGFYEQYF
TRBV6-2/TRBV6-3	TRBJ2-1	-	-	TGTGCCAGCAGTTATTTAGCAGGGTCCTACAATGAGCAGTTCTTC	CASSYLAGSYNEQFF
TRBV11-3	TRBJ1-1	TRBD1	-	TGTGCCAGCAGCCCACGGCAGGGGGATGTAGCTTTCTTT	CASSPRQGDVAFF
TRBV6-2/TRBV6-3	TRBJ2-3	TRBD1	-	TGTGCCAGCAGTTATGGACAGGGGCCCGAAGATACGCAGTATTTT	CASSYGQGPEDTQYF
TRBV6-6	TRBJ2-7	TRBD2	-	TGTGCCAGCAGGGGACTAGCGGGAGGGGCCTACGAGCAGTACTTC	CASRGLAGGAYEQYF
TRBV7-2	TRBJ2-7	-	-	TGTGCCAGCAGCTTAGTAATAACTACCGACTACGAGCAGTACTTC	CASSLVITTDYEQYF
TRBV5-1	TRBJ1-2	-	-	TGCGCCAGCAGCTTGGAGCGGCGGGATGGCTACACCTTC	CASSLERRDGYTF
TRBV30	TRBJ2-5	TRBD2	-	TGTGCCTGGAGTCAGCAGGGAGGGAAAGAGACCCAGTACTTC	CAWSQQGGKETQYF
TRBV27	TRBJ1-2	-	-	TGTGCCAGCCGAAAAGCGGGTTATAACTATGGCTACACCTTC	CASRKAGYNYGYTF
TRBV7-8	TRBJ2-7	-	-	TGTGCCAGCAGCTTAGTGCAGGGAATGTCTTTCGAGCAGTACTTC	CASSLVQGMSFEQYF
TRBV18	TRBJ2-3	-	-	TGTGCCAGCTCACCCCGGCCAAGCGGGACAACAGATACGCAGTATTTT	CASSPRPSGTTDTQYF
TRBV30	TRBJ1-6	TRBD1	-	TGTGCCTGGAGTGCACAGGGGGGTTCACCCCTCCACTTT	CAWSAQGGSPLHF
TRBV5-5	TRBJ2-5	TRBD1	-	TGTGCCAGCAGCTTGGCCACAGGGGATCAAGAGACCCAGTACTTC	CASSLATGDQETQYF
TRBV4-3	TRBJ1-5	-	-	TGCGCCAGCAGCCAAGACAGGACAGAGAATAGCAATCAGCCCCAGCATTTT	CASSQDRTENSNQPQHF
TRBV7-2	TRBJ2-7	-	-	TGTGCCAGCAGCTACCGACATTTCTCCTACGAGCAGTACTTC	CASSYRHFSYEQYF
TRBV7-2	TRBJ1-2	TRBD1	once	TGTGCCAGCAGCCCCGGGACAGCTCAAAACTATGGCTACACCTTC	CASSPGTAQNYGYTF
TRBV7-9	TRBJ1-1	-	-	TGTGCCAGCAGCTTACTGGCGGGTGTGAACACTGAAGCTTTCTTT	CASSLLAGVNTEAFF
TRBV6-2/TRBV6-3	TRBJ1-1	-	-	TGTGCCAGCAGTTACCGCCCCAGTACTGAAGCTTTCTTT	CASSYRPSTEAFF
TRBV19	TRBJ2-3	-	-	TGTGCCAGTAGTATAGAAGTGGCGGGTAGAGATACGCAGTATTTT	CASSIEVAGRDTQYF
TRBV18	TRBJ2-2	-	few	TGTGCCAGCTCCCTGAGACAGGCGAACACCGGGGAGCTGTTTTTT	CASSLRQANTGELFF
TRBV27	TRBJ1-5	-	few	TGTGCCAGCAGCCGGACGGGAACTCATCAGCCCCAGCATTTT	CASSRTGTHQPQHF
TRBV12-3/TRBV12-4	TRBJ1-2	-	few	TGTGCCATCCGACGGGGATTTAACTATGGCTACACCTTC	CAIRRGFNYGYTF
TRBV7-8	TRBJ2-2	-	-	TGTGCCAGCAGCCGGGTGGGGGGGCTGGACACCGGGGAGCTGTTTTTT	CASSRVGGLDTGELFF
TRBV7-9	TRBJ1-1	-	-	TGTGCCAGCACCTGGGTGGGGCGGAACACTGAAGCTTTCTTT	CASTWVGRNTEAFF
TRBV5-6	TRBJ1-4	-	once	TGTGCCAGCAGCTTGGGTTGGGGGCATGAAAAACTGTTTTTT	CASSLGWGHEKLFF
TRBV18	TRBJ1-5	-	few	TGTGCCAGCTCACCACCGGGCGATCAGCCCCAGCATTTT	CASSPPGDQPQHF
TRBV7-9	TRBJ1-1	-	-	TGTGCCAGCAGCGAGTTTAGGGGCAGTATGAACACTGAAGCTTTCTTT	CASSEFRGSMNTEAFF
TRBV5-4	TRBJ1-1	-	few	TGTGCCAGCAGCTTGGATCCAGGGCGGACTGAAGCTTTCTTT	CASSLDPGRTEAFF
TRBV7-2	TRBJ2-2	TRBD2	-	TGTGCCAGCGGTTCACGCGGGGGGAACACCGGGGAGCTGTTTTTT	CASGSRGGNTGELFF
TRBV4-3	TRBJ1-5	TRBD1	few	TGCGCCAGCAGCCGAGAGCCAGGGGGCGGTCAGCCCCAGCATTTT	CASSREPGGGQPQHF
TRBV2	TRBJ1-3	TRBD1	-	TGTGCCAGCAGTGTACAGGGGGGAGGAAACACCATATATTTT	CASSVQGGGNTIYF
TRBV9	TRBJ2-7	TRBD2	-	TGTGCCAGCAGCGTATTGCAGCGGGGACGATACGAGCAGTACTTC	CASSVLQRGRYEQYF
TRBV2	TRBJ1-2	-	-	TGTGCCAGCAGTGCCCGGGAATCGAGCTATGGCTACACCTTC	CASSARESSYGYTF
TRBV3-1/TRBV3-2	TRBJ2-1	-	-	TGTGCCAGCAGCCCCACCTTTTCGAGCTCCTACAATGAGCAGTTCTTC	CASSPTFSSSYNEQFF
TRBV25-1	TRBJ2-7	TRBD1	-	TGTGCCAGCAGTGCTCGGCGGACAGGGGACTACGAGCAGTACTTC	CASSARRTGDYEQYF
TRBV10-3	TRBJ1-1	-	-	TGTGCCATCAGTGACCCGACAGCTATGAACACTGAAGCTTTCTTT	CAISDPTAMNTEAFF
TRBV18	TRBJ1-6	TRBD1	-	TGTGCCAGCTCACCAGGGCTGGGACAGGGGATGAGGAATTCACCCCTCCACTTT	CASSPGLGQGMRNSPLHF
TRBV7-2	TRBJ2-5	TRBD2	-	TGTGCCAGCAGCGCGAAGGCCGGGACTAGCGTTAGAACCCAGTACTTC	CASSAKAGTSVRTQYF
TRBV5-1	TRBJ1-3	TRBD1	-	TGCGCCAGCAGCTTGGAGGGGACAGGGGGCTCTGGAAACACCATATATTTT	CASSLEGTGGSGNTIYF
TRBV9	TRBJ2-3	TRBD2	-	TGTGCCAGCAGTCTAGCGGATTCAGATACGCAGTATTTT	CASSLADSDTQYF
TRBV28	TRBJ1-4	-	-	TGTGCCAGCAGTTTGGGGATAGGGGTTGGAGAAAAACTGTTTTTT	CASSLGIGVGEKLFF
TRBV18	TRBJ2-1	-	-	TGTGCCAGCTCACCCTTGAGGAATGAGCAGTTCTTC	CASSPLRNEQFF
TRBV7-2	TRBJ2-3	TRBD2	once	TGTGCCAGCAGGCAAAATTGGGGGAGGGCGGGCACAGATACGCAGTATTTT	CASRQNWGRAGTDTQYF
TRBV7-2	TRBJ2-3	-	-	TGTGCCAGCAGCTTAGGGCTCTCTGATACGCAGTATTTT	CASSLGLSDTQYF